Listed below are T cell receptor beta chains from one sample, sequenced in a study of blood T cell repertoires in COVID-19. Libraries were prepared by immunoSEQ multiplex PCR; TCRdb keeps only in-frame clonotypes and omits some of them. This table has over 150,000 clones, under 85% appearing once. The sequenced material came from peripheral blood. Every receptor here comes from a woman in her 70s with COVID-19, enrolled during active disease. CDR3s include the opening cysteine and the closing phenylalanine or tryptophan. D genes are given only for firm matches. Only part of the rows carry a size: once, few, many, or a class if the clone is expanded.

d_call	v_call	clone_size	j_call	cdr3_aa	cdr3_nt
TRBD2	TRBV4-3	NA	TRBJ2-6	CASSQDRSSGRSGANVLTF	TGCGCCAGCAGCCAAGATCGGTCTAGCGGGAGGTCTGGGGCCAACGTCCTGACTTTC
TRBD1	TRBV18	once	TRBJ2-2	CASSPRRDRPTGELFF	TGTGCCAGCTCACCGCGCCGGGACAGGCCAACCGGGGAGCTGTTTTTT
NA	TRBV25-1	NA	TRBJ1-2	CASSETRGFGYTF	TGTGCCAGCAGTGAAACCAGAGGTTTTGGCTACACCTTC
NA	TRBV25-1	NA	TRBJ2-1	CASSDPAPTGSSYNEQFF	TGTGCCAGCAGTGACCCCGCCCCGACTGGGAGCTCCTACAATGAGCAGTTCTTC
NA	TRBV28	once	TRBJ2-7	CASSHRDTSRYEQYF	TGTGCCAGCAGTCACCGGGACACTTCAAGATACGAGCAGTACTTC
NA	TRBV7-2	NA	TRBJ2-2	CASSSGPRNTGELFF	TGTGCCAGCAGTTCAGGGCCAAGGAACACCGGGGAGCTGTTTTTT
NA	TRBV27	NA	TRBJ2-5	CASSFKGATQETQYF	TGTGCCAGCAGTTTTAAAGGGGCCACTCAAGAGACCCAGTACTTC
TRBD1	TRBV19	NA	TRBJ2-2	CASSPRDRGRTGELFF	TGTGCCAGTAGTCCCCGGGACAGGGGGCGCACCGGGGAGCTGTTTTTT
NA	TRBV30	NA	TRBJ1-5	CAWSFQGYQPQHF	TGTGCCTGGAGTTTTCAGGGGTATCAGCCCCAGCATTTT
NA	TRBV6-5	NA	TRBJ1-1	CASLEGLMNTEAFF	TGTGCCAGCCTCGAGGGACTCATGAACACTGAAGCTTTCTTT
TRBD1	TRBV5-8	NA	TRBJ1-5	CASSLPGQFYSNQPQHF	TGTGCCAGCAGCTTGCCGGGACAGTTTTATAGCAATCAGCCCCAGCATTTT
NA	TRBV19	NA	TRBJ1-5	CASSIRVYSNQPQHF	TGTGCCAGTAGTATCAGGGTCTATAGCAATCAGCCCCAGCATTTT
TRBD1	TRBV9	NA	TRBJ2-2	CASSVATGGGTGELFF	TGTGCCAGCAGCGTAGCTACAGGGGGTGGCACCGGGGAGCTGTTTTTT
TRBD2	TRBV4-1	NA	TRBJ2-1	CASSLAPTSRNEQFF	TGCGCCAGCAGCCTCGCCCCGACTAGCAGGAATGAGCAGTTCTTC
NA	TRBV5-1	NA	TRBJ2-3	CASRLENPTDTQYF	TGCGCCAGCAGGCTAGAAAATCCCACAGATACGCAGTATTTT
NA	TRBV7-2	once	TRBJ2-7	CASSWGRPPREQYF	TGTGCCAGCAGCTGGGGCCGGCCGCCTCGCGAGCAGTACTTC
TRBD1	TRBV5-1	NA	TRBJ2-1	CASSLSQGAWRDEQFF	TGCGCCAGCAGCTTATCCCAGGGGGCTTGGAGGGATGAGCAGTTCTTC
NA	TRBV7-8	NA	TRBJ2-1	CASEIGGGPYNEQFF	TGTGCCAGCGAAATTGGGGGGGGCCCCTACAATGAGCAGTTCTTC
TRBD1	TRBV24-1	NA	TRBJ1-5	CATSIQGKFQPQHF	TGTGCCACCTCCATACAGGGGAAGTTTCAGCCCCAGCATTTT
NA	TRBV27	NA	TRBJ2-1	CASSKITTSFYNEQFF	TGTGCCAGCAGCAAGATAACCACTAGCTTCTACAATGAGCAGTTCTTC
NA	TRBV5-4	NA	TRBJ1-1	CASSLRGNTEAFF	TGTGCCAGCAGCTTGAGGGGTAACACTGAAGCTTTCTTT
TRBD2	TRBV29-1	NA	TRBJ2-5	CSVEGLAGGSTETQYF	TGCAGCGTTGAAGGGCTAGCGGGAGGTAGCACGGAGACCCAGTACTTC